One and the same sample provided the 13 T cell receptor beta chains below, sequenced in a study of blood T cell repertoires in COVID-19. Here immunoSEQ multiplex PCR was the method, and the copy in TCRdb shows in-frame clones only, minus some. Here the sample spans tens of thousands of clones, 88% being singletons. Sequencing input: peripheral blood. These receptors came from a man aged 50 to 60 with acute or convalescent COVID-19.

The chain has TRBV9 and TRBJ1-3; D gene uncertain. Germline V lookup: CDR1 SGDLS, CDR2 YYNGEE. V lost 2 bases and J lost 0, with 9 bases in between. CDR3 length: 15 amino acids. Here the CDR3 DNA reads TGTGCCAGCAGCGTTGGGCAGGCCTCTGGAAACACCATATATTTT. This codes for CASSVGQASGNTIYF.

This chain links TRBV27 with TRBJ1-2; D is perhaps TRBD1 (5 bases). Between the trimmed V and J ends, which lost 5 bases and 4 bases, there was a span of 11 bases. The germline V gene encodes CDR1 MNHEY and CDR2 SMNVEV (reference sequence). This CDR3 contains 13 residues. DNA of the CDR3: TGTGCCAGCAGTCAAAGGGGTGGCTATGGCTACACCTTC. It encodes CASSQRGGYGYTF.

V is TRBV30 and J is TRBJ2-7; the match to TRBD1 covers 7 bases. The CDR3 is made up of 14 amino acids. J lost 3 bases, V lost 3 bases, and 8 bases had no gene match. CDR1 and CDR2 (germline): GTSNPN, SVGIG (reference sequence). CDR3 coding DNA: TGTGCCTGGAGCCCCACAGGGGTGAGCTACGAGCAGTACTTC. This codes for CAWSPTGVSYEQYF. The variable domain in full, completed from reference TRBV30 and TRBJ2-7, reads SQTIHQWPATLVQPVGSPLSLECTVEGTSNPNLYWYRQAAGRGLQLLFYSVGIGQISSEVPQNLSASRPQDRQFILSSKKLLLSDSGFYLCAWSPTGVSYEQYFGPGTRLTVT.

The rearrangement links TRBV7-9 to TRBJ2-7; D is perhaps TRBD1 (5 bases). V gave up 1 base and J gave up 3 bases, with 10 bases separating them. Germline V CDR1 and CDR2: SEHNR, FQNEAQ (reference sequence). This CDR3 comprises 14 residues. The CDR3 DNA reads as TGTGCCAGCAGCTTAGAAGGGGTTAGCTACGAGCAGTACTTC. It yields the protein CASSLEGVSYEQYF.

This clone is a singleton in its sample. V is TRBV7-6 and J is TRBJ2-3; 12 positions match TRBD1. The CDR3 spans 15 residues. Trimming took 5 bases from V and 2 from J; bases not matched to a gene: 2. Germline V gene sequence: CDR1 SGHVS, CDR2 FNYEAQ. The CDR3 sequence: CASSPGQGATDTQYF. CDR3 nucleotide sequence: TGTGCCAGCAGCCCGGGACAGGGGGCCACAGATACGCAGTATTTT.

The rearrangement joins TRBV29-1 to TRBJ2-2; D might be TRBD2 (7 bases). Germline loops: CDR1 SQVTM, CDR2 ANQGSEA. Trimming stripped 7 bases from V and 4 bases from J, with 16 bases between. The CDR3 spans 14 residues. The CDR3 region is CSAKRGASTGELFF. The DNA of the CDR3 is TGCAGCGCGAAACGGGGGGCTAGCACCGGGGAGCTGTTTTTT.

This rearrangement joins TRBV5-6 to TRBJ2-5, with 7 nucleotides matching TRBD1. CDR1 is SGHDT and CDR2 is YYEEEE in the germline V gene. The V gene end was trimmed by 4 bases and the J gene end by 0 bases; junction bases not matched to a gene: 12. CDR3 size: 17 residues. CDR3 in amino acids: CASSGPWTGVYQETQYF. CDR3 coding DNA: TGTGCCAGCAGCGGGCCTTGGACAGGAGTTTACCAAGAGACCCAGTACTTC. The full variable domain, in which reference TRBV5-6 and TRBJ2-5 provide the parts outside the CDR3, is DAGVTQSPTHLIKTRGQQVTLRCSPKSGHDTVSWYQQALGQGPQFIFQYYEEEERQRGNFPDRFSGHQFPNYSSELNVNALLLGDSALYLCASSGPWTGVYQETQYFGPGTRLLVL.

The gene calls are TRBV5-6 and TRBJ2-5; 11 bases map to TRBD1. V trimming: 4 bases; J trimming: 3 bases; junction bases outside the gene matches: 8. This CDR3 is built from 16 residues. The germline CDR1 and CDR2 sequences are SGHDT and YYEEEE. The CDR3 reads CASSIRDRGFEETQYF. CDR3 nucleotide sequence: TGTGCCAGCAGCATCCGGGACAGGGGGTTTGAAGAGACCCAGTACTTC.

J is TRBJ2-2 and V is TRBV25-1, with a possible D match to TRBD1 (5 bases). V was trimmed by 3 bases and J by 4 bases, leaving 6 bases between them. The CDR3 runs 13 residues. From germline, CDR1 is MGHDK and CDR2 SYGVNS. The CDR3 loop reads CASSDRVTGELFF. CDR3 bases: TGTGCCAGCAGTGACAGGGTCACCGGGGAGCTGTTTTTT.

The chain combines TRBV11-3 with TRBJ2-1; TRBD1 is a possible D gene (5 bases). CDR1 SGHNT and CDR2 YENEEA come from the germline V gene. CDR3 length: 14 residues. V gave up 5 bases and J gave up 4 bases, with 12 bases separating them. The CDR3 coding sequence is TGTGCCAGCAGCACTGCGGACAATTACAATGAGCAGTTCTTC. It yields the protein CASSTADNYNEQFF. Together with reference TRBV11-3 and TRBJ2-1, the CDR3 gives the full variable domain: EAGVVQSPRYKIIEKKQPVAFWCNPISGHNTLYWYLQNLGQGPELLIRYENEEAVDDSQLPKDRFSAERLKGVDSTLKIQPAELGDSAVYLCASSTADNYNEQFFGPGTRLTVL.

The chain combines TRBV6-5 with TRBJ1-4, with no clear D. In germline, CDR1 is MNHEY, CDR2 SVGAGI. V gave up 4 bases and J gave up 0 bases, with 12 bases separating them. The CDR3 contains 16 residues. The CDR3 is CASSSYSGATNEKLFF. The CDR3 DNA sequence: TGTGCCAGCAGTTCCTACAGTGGCGCAACTAATGAAAAACTGTTTTTT.

The V and J genes are TRBV28 and TRBJ2-7, with 9 bases identical to TRBD2. The CDR3 spans 17 residues. J was trimmed by 1 base and V by 4 bases; bases with no gene match: 11. Per germline, CDR1 MDHEN and CDR2 SYDVKM. The CDR3, as DNA: TGTGCCAGCAGTTACCGACTGCTGGGACTAGCATCCTACGAGCAGTACTTC. Protein: CASSYRLLGLASYEQYF.

The sample holds a few counts of this clone. V and J are TRBV18 and TRBJ1-2; TRBD1 aligns across 7 bases. The CDR3 runs to 15 residues. With V trimmed by 3 bases and J by 0 bases, 4 bases remained unmatched. From germline, CDR1 is KGHSH and CDR2 LQKENI. The CDR3 DNA reads as TGTGCCAGCTCACCGGGGACAGATACTAACTATGGCTACACCTTC. This encodes CASSPGTDTNYGYTF. Variable domain in full (rest from reference TRBV18 and TRBJ1-2): NAGVMQNPRHLVRRRGQEARLRCSPMKGHSHVYWYRQLPEEGLKFMVYLQKENIIDESGMPKERFSAEFPKEGPSILRIQQVVRGDSAAYFCASSPGTDTNYGYTFGSGTRLTVV.